This passage covers 18 T cell receptor beta chains from one sample sequenced in a study of T-cell reconstitution after alpha-beta-depleted transplantation in children. Unique molecular identifiers were used to barcode this TCRbeta library. TCRdb fed the PCR reads into MiXCR, producing one record per CDR3 protein. Of some 600,000 distinct CDR3 sequences in the sample, roughly 15% are singletons; the top ten hold approximately 1.1%. The sequencing here drew on PBMCs from the stem cell graft donor, taken from the stem cell graft. The receptors stem from a human donor who donated a stem cell graft to a child with acute myeloid leukemia.

This clonotype has a count of ten or more. The chain combines TRBV12-3 or TRBV12-4 with TRBJ1-1; D might be TRBD1 (6 bases). The V gene lost 5 bases and the J gene lost 5 bases, with 15 bases spanning the gap. There are 14 residues in the CDR3. CDR3 sequence reads: CASSNLGTWTEAFF. The CDR3 DNA reads TGTGCCAGCAGTAATCTGGGGACATGGACTGAAGCTTTCTTT.

This clonotype has a count of ten or more. The chain is built from TRBV15 and TRBJ2-1; 9 bases are a match to TRBD1. Trimming took 1 base from V and 4 from J; bases not matched to a gene: 2. CDR1 and CDR2 (germline): LNHNV, YYDKDF (reference sequence). CDR3 length equals 15 residues. The DNA of the CDR3 is TGTGCCACCAGCAGAGGACAGGGGGGGTACAATGAGCAGTTCTTC. This codes for CATSRGQGGYNEQFF.

This clonotype was observed many times. This chain joins TRBV12-3 or TRBV12-4 and TRBJ1-1; D is ambiguous. The CDR3 has 15 residues. V was cut by 7 bases and J by 0 bases, with 15 bases left in between. CDR3 DNA sequence: TGTGCCAGCACCCCAGGAGATCGCCTGAACACTGAAGCTTTCTTT. Translating gives CASTPGDRLNTEAFF.

This clonotype was seen many times. This rearrangement joins TRBV7-2 to TRBJ2-1, with D possibly matching TRBD2 (5 bases). Germline loops: CDR1 SGHTA, CDR2 FQGNSA. The germline V and J ends were trimmed by 2 bases and 0 bases, with 8 bases remaining between them. The CDR3 is 15 amino acids. CDR3 nucleotide sequence: TGTGCCAGCAGCTTATACGGGGACTCCTACAATGAGCAGTTCTTC. It is translated as CASSLYGDSYNEQFF. Supplemented by reference TRBV7-2 and TRBJ2-1, the full variable domain reads GAGVSQSPSNKVTEKGKDVELRCDPISGHTALYWYRQSLGQGLEFLIYFQGNSAPDKSGLPSDRFSAERTGGSVSTLTIQRTQQEDSAVYLCASSLYGDSYNEQFFGPGTRLTVL.

This clonotype was counted ten times or more. V usage is TRBV5-5 and J usage is TRBJ2-1; D gene unclear. V shed 0 bases and J shed 2 bases, with 9 bases lying between them. Per germline, CDR1 SGHKS and CDR2 YYEKEE (reference sequence). CDR3 length equals 15 residues. CDR3 residues: CASSLGGHAYNEQFF. Written as DNA, the CDR3 is TGTGCCAGCAGCTTGGGGGGTCATGCCTACAATGAGCAGTTCTTC.

This clonotype has only a few counts. The chain carries TRBV20-1 and TRBJ1-2, with D tentatively TRBD1 (6 bases). The CDR3 is 14 residues long. CDR1 and CDR2 from the germline V gene are DFQATT and SNEGSKA (reference sequence). V dropped 3 bases and J dropped 4 bases, with 15 bases sitting between them. CDR3 in DNA: TGCAGTGCTAGGGTCCGGGGGGGCTTCTATGGCTACACCTTC. It yields the protein CSARVRGGFYGYTF.

V and J are TRBV11-2 and TRBJ1-1; D ambiguous. The ends were cut back, 2 bases at V and 8 bases at J, with 12 bases in the middle. Germline V CDR1 and CDR2: SGHAT, FQNNGV. The CDR3 is made up of 13 amino acids. The CDR3 DNA reads TGTGCCAGCAGCTTATTGCCGACGGGGGAAGCTTTCTTT. Amino acid sequence: CASSLLPTGEAFF.

The chain combines TRBV21-1 with TRBJ1-3; the table gives TRBD1 as D, unverified against the DNA. TRBV21-1 is a recognized pseudogene. The CDR3 is made up of 17 amino acids. The CDR3 region is CASSTQPSGHRGNTIYF. CDR3 nucleotide sequence: TGTGCCAGCAGCACCCAACCGTCGGGACACCGTGGAAACACCATATATTTT.

This clonotype was seen repeatedly, ten times or more. This sequence joins TRBV12-3 or TRBV12-4 and TRBJ1-6; the D is unclear. Trimming took 6 bases from V and 7 from J, leaving 10 bases between them. The CDR3 has 13 residues. The CDR3 bases are TGTGCCAGCAGGTTGACAAGAAATTCACCCCTCCACTTT. It encodes CASRLTRNSPLHF.

Ten or more counts support this clonotype. This chain connects TRBV20-1 to TRBJ2-1; 7 bases line up with TRBD1. The CDR3 has 12 residues. V trimming: 6 bases; J trimming: 6 bases; junction bases outside the gene matches: 5. The germline gives CDR1 DFQATT, CDR2 SNEGSKA (reference sequence). In DNA, the CDR3 is TGCAGTGCCTGGACAGGAGTCAATGAGCAGTTCTTC. It specifies CSAWTGVNEQFF.

This clonotype was counted many times. V and J are TRBV7-6 and TRBJ2-3; D unresolved. Germline CDR1 and CDR2: SGHVS and FNYEAQ. Trimming shortened V by 1 base and J by 4 bases, and 9 bases separated the two germline ends. This CDR3 region has 14 residues. The CDR3 loop reads CASSLVGSADTQYF. The CDR3 bases are TGTGCCAGCAGCTTAGTAGGAAGTGCAGATACGCAGTATTTT.

In this sample, this clonotype turned up many times. The rearrangement uses TRBV20-1 and TRBJ2-7, with D unclear. V lost 0 bases and J 6 bases, leaving 15 bases between the germline ends. The CDR3 contains 14 residues. Germline V gene lookup returns CDR1 DFQATT and CDR2 SNEGSKA (reference sequence). CDR3 DNA: TGCAGTGCTAGAGATCAACTATCGCGTTCCGAGCAGTACTTC. Translation: CSARDQLSRSEQYF.

The V call is TRBV18, the J call TRBJ1-4, with D tentatively TRBD1 (5 bases). This CDR3 is 15 amino acids long. CDR1 and CDR2 (germline): KGHSH, LQKENI. Between the trimmed V and J ends, which lost 2 bases and 7 bases, there was a span of 14 bases. In nucleotides, the CDR3 is TGTGCCAGCTCACCAGCCGGGGAGGGGAGTGAAAAACTGTTTTTT. It encodes CASSPAGEGSEKLFF.

The chain couples TRBV7-6 to TRBJ2-7; D is tentatively TRBD1 or TRBD2 (5 bases each). CDR1 and CDR2 from the germline V gene are SGHVS and FNYEAQ. There are 15 residues in the CDR3. Between the trimmed V and J ends, which lost 5 bases and 2 bases, there was a span of 16 bases. For the CDR3, the DNA is TGTGCCAGCAGCCGCTTTGGGGGTTCCACCTACGAGCAGTACTTC. This sequence encodes CASSRFGGSTYEQYF.

This clonotype occurred a few times. The chain couples TRBV27 to TRBJ1-5; D is possibly TRBD1 (6 bases). Deletions cut 9 bases from V and 4 bases from J, with 16 bases between. The CDR3 has 14 amino acids. CDR1 is MNHEY, CDR2 SMNVEV, per germline (reference sequence). CDR3 DNA: TGTGCCAGTGCGGCCGGGGGCCCTAATCAGCCCCAGCATTTT. Translated: CASAAGGPNQPQHF.

At least ten counts were recorded for this clonotype. The rearrangement uses TRBV29-1 and TRBJ2-7, with 8 bases fitting TRBD1. Germline loops: CDR1 SQVTM, CDR2 ANQGSEA. The CDR3 runs to 12 residues. The ends lost 4 bases at V and 9 bases at J; junction bases unmatched: 8. CDR3 nucleotides: TGCAGCGTTGCGGCAGGGGGCGACTCGCAGTACTTC. It codes for CSVAAGGDSQYF.

The genes are TRBV5-6 and TRBJ1-5; maybe TRBD1 (6 bases). This CDR3 is built from 14 residues. CDR1 is SGHDT and CDR2 is YYEEEE in the germline V gene. V lost 3 bases to trimming and J lost 8 bases, with 15 bases between them. The CDR3 sequence: CASSSWDIREPQHF. The CDR3 coding sequence is TGTGCCAGCAGCTCTTGGGACATCCGGGAGCCCCAGCATTTT.

At least ten counts were recorded for this clonotype. This chain connects TRBV5-1 to TRBJ2-1; TRBD1 might be the D (6 bases). Trimming pared 0 bases from V and 9 bases from J, leaving 10 bases between. CDR1 and CDR2 (germline): SGHRS, YFSETQ. The CDR3 length is 13 residues. CDR3 DNA: TGCGCCAGCAGCTTGGAGGTCAGGGGTGAGCAGTTCTTC. It encodes CASSLEVRGEQFF.